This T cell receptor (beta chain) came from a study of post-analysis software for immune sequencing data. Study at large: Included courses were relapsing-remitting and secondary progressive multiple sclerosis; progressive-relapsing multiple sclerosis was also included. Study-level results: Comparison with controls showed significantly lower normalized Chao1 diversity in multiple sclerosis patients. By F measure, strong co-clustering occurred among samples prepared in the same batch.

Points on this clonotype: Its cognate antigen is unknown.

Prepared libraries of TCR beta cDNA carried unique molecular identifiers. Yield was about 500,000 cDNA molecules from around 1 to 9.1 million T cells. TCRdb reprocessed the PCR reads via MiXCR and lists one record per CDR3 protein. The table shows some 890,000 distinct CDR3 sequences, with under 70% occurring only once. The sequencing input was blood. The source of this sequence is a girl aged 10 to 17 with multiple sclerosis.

This chain's CDR3 is CSARGHTLGEQYF. DNA of the CDR3: TGCAGTGCTAGAGGCCACACCCTTGGGGAGCAGTACTTC. The J gene is TRBJ2-5, the V gene TRBV20-1; possibly TRBD2 for D (5 bases). The germline CDR1 and CDR2 sequences are DFQATT and SNEGSKA (reference sequence). V lost 1 base and J 11 bases, leaving 17 bases between the germline ends. This CDR3 comprises 13 residues.